The 28 T cell receptor beta chains given below trace back to one sample, sequenced in a study of molecular identifiers for immune sequencing clone quantification. TCRdb ran MiXCR on the PCR reads and lists one entry per CDR3 protein. The table lists some 70,000 distinct CDR3 sequences, 15% to 20% of them singletons. Sequenced: naive CD8+ T cells from blood, with Jurkat cell RNA spiked in. Regarding subset: FACS-sorted CD8+CD4-CCR7+CD45RA+ naive T cells. These receptor sequences come from a human donor in good health. Some libraries in this study had Jurkat cell RNA spiked in.

A note on this clonotype: A much larger clone lies one base from this, so it may be a read error. The chain recombines TRBV24-1 with TRBJ2-6; D assignment may be TRBD1 or TRBD2 (5 bases each). Germline V CDR1 and CDR2: KGHDR, SFDVKD. V was shortened by 4 bases and J by 4 bases, with 13 bases between the two germline ends. The CDR3 spans 16 residues. CDR3 nucleotides: TGTGCCACCAGTGAGGCCTGGGGGTGCGGGGCCAACGTCCTGACTTTC. It specifies CATSEAWGCGANVLTF.

Regarding this clonotype: A much larger clonotype is one base distant, so this may be a read error. The rearrangement joins TRBV9 to TRBJ2-7; a possible D gene is TRBD1 (6 bases). CDR3 length: 15 amino acids. CDR1 is SGDLS and CDR2 is YYNGEE in the germline V gene. Trimming removed 3 bases from V and 3 bases from J, with 16 bases in between. CDR3 in DNA: TGTGCCAGCAGCGGAGACGGGACACAAGGCTACGAGCAGTACTTC. It encodes CASSGDGTQGYEQYF.

This clonotype was detected ten times or more. The V gene is TRBV7-2, the J gene TRBJ1-5, with D hard to call. The CDR3 covers 13 residues. CDR1 SGHTA and CDR2 FQGNSA come from the germline V gene. V was clipped by 6 bases and J by 6 bases, with 12 bases between them. Written as DNA, the CDR3 is TGTGCCAGCAGTCCAGAGGAGGGTCAGCCCCAGCATTTT. It encodes CASSPEEGQPQHF.

The table lists this clonotype with many counts. This chain connects TRBV19 to TRBJ2-7; D not resolved. Trimming shortened V by 5 bases and J by 0 bases, and 8 bases separated the two germline ends. There are 13 residues in the CDR3. The germline V gene has CDR1 LNHDA and CDR2 SQIVND (reference sequence). The CDR3 coding sequence is TGTGCCAGTAGTTCCGTTGCCTCCTACGAGCAGTACTTC. Translating gives CASSSVASYEQYF.

This clonotype occurred many times. The genes are TRBV15 and TRBJ2-3; 7 bases map to TRBD1. The CDR3 loop spans 14 amino acids. Germline-derived CDR1 and CDR2 are LNHNV and YYDKDF (reference sequence). The junction had 2 bases not matched to a gene; V was cut back by 1 base and J by 4 bases. The CDR3 sequence is CATSRGQGADTQYF. CDR3 nucleotide sequence: TGTGCCACCAGCAGAGGACAGGGAGCAGATACGCAGTATTTT.

This clonotype came up many times. The chain is built from TRBV5-1 and TRBJ1-3, with no clear D. The CDR3 contains 16 residues. Trimming pared 0 bases from V and 0 bases from J, leaving 10 bases between. CDR1 SGHRS and CDR2 YFSETQ come from the germline V gene. This chain's CDR3 is CASSLAVRTSGNTIYF. The DNA of the CDR3 is TGCGCCAGCAGCTTGGCCGTTCGAACCTCTGGAAACACCATATATTTT.

This clonotype was seen many times. This rearrangement joins TRBV4-3 to TRBJ2-1; weak D call: TRBD2 (5 bases). This CDR3 spans 18 amino acids. Germline CDR1 reads LGHNA; CDR2 reads YSLEER. Between the trimmed V and J ends, which lost 1 base and 3 bases, there was a span of 19 bases. CDR3 sequence: CASSQGAALSYHYNEQFF. The CDR3 DNA follows: TGCGCCAGCAGCCAAGGAGCGGCACTGAGTTACCACTACAATGAGCAGTTCTTC.

The table lists this clonotype with a few counts. V is TRBV27 and J is TRBJ2-5; D gene ambiguous. The CDR3 loop spans 15 amino acids. Germline V gene lookup returns CDR1 MNHEY and CDR2 SMNVEV (reference sequence). V was pared by 1 base and J by 4 bases, with 13 bases between. The CDR3 loop is CASSLYSRLSETQYF. As DNA, the CDR3 is TGTGCCAGCAGTTTATACTCTAGGTTGTCAGAGACCCAGTACTTC.

This clonotype appeared many times. The chain has TRBV18 and TRBJ2-7; D is ambiguous. The length of the CDR3 is 15 residues. Trimming took 2 bases from V and 3 from J, leaving 14 bases between them. Germline assignment: CDR1 KGHSH and CDR2 LQKENI. The CDR3 is CASSPDPPKLYEQYF. The CDR3 DNA follows: TGTGCCAGCTCACCAGACCCGCCGAAGCTCTACGAGCAGTACTTC. The whole variable domain, remainder taken from reference TRBV18 and TRBJ2-7, is NAGVMQNPRHLVRRRGQEARLRCSPMKGHSHVYWYRQLPEEGLKFMVYLQKENIIDESGMPKERFSAEFPKEGPSILRIQQVVRGDSAAYFCASSPDPPKLYEQYFGPGTRLTVT.

This clonotype was detected many times. The chain joins TRBV29-1 to TRBJ2-1; 8 nucleotides align to TRBD2. CDR1 SQVTM and CDR2 ANQGSEA come from the germline V gene. This CDR3 region has 14 residues. Trimming took 7 bases from V and 0 from J; bases not matched to a gene: 5. This chain's CDR3 is CSARAGDSYNEQFF. The CDR3 DNA reads TGCAGCGCTCGAGCGGGAGACTCCTACAATGAGCAGTTCTTC.

In the case of this clonotype: At one of its ends the junction is not consistent with the germline gene, which may arise from a read error. The chain recombines TRBV5-1 with TRBJ2-7; the D is unclear. Looked up from germline, CDR1 is SGHRS and CDR2 is YFSETQ. The CDR3 has 12 amino acids. The chain's CDR3 is CASSLEPYEQYF. DNA of the CDR3: TGCGCCAGCAGTTTGGAGCCCTACGAGCAGTACTTC.

This clonotype was recorded many times. The chain employs TRBV7-2 and TRBJ2-3; TRBD1 aligns across 9 bases. The CDR3 consists of 17 residues. The germline V gene encodes CDR1 SGHTA and CDR2 FQGNSA. J was trimmed by 3 bases and V by 0 bases; bases with no gene match: 7. The CDR3 sequence: CASSLAGGQGWTDTQYF. The DNA for the CDR3 is TGTGCCAGCAGCTTAGCGGGAGGACAGGGGTGGACAGATACGCAGTATTTT.

This clonotype was counted many times. The V and J genes are TRBV6-6 and TRBJ1-2; 12 bases fit TRBD1. Germline trimming cut 3 bases from V and 0 bases from J; bases unmatched to any gene: 11. CDR3 size: 19 residues. Germline CDR1 reads MNHNY; CDR2 reads SVGAGI (reference sequence). In DNA form, the CDR3 reads TGTGCCAGCAGTTATACTTTTACGGGACAGGGGGCGTCTAACTATGGCTACACCTTC. It encodes CASSYTFTGQGASNYGYTF.

This clonotype was picked up many times. The junction does not match germline at one end; this may be a read error. The rearrangement uses TRBV10-3 and TRBJ2-2; no firm D call. Germline values: CDR1 ENHRY, CDR2 SYGVKD. The CDR3 sequence is 15 residues long. CDR3 in DNA: TGTGCCATCAGTGAGCCTAAACAGAACCCCGGGGAGCTGTTTTTT. It translates to CAISEPKQNPGELFF.

The chain uses TRBV19 and TRBJ1-6; D gene unclear. V lost 5 bases and J lost 0, with 8 bases in between. Germline V gene lookup returns CDR1 LNHDA and CDR2 SQIVND (reference sequence). The CDR3 length is 15 residues. This CDR3 reads CASSPPNSYNSPLHF. DNA of the CDR3: TGTGCCAGTAGTCCTCCTAACTCCTATAATTCACCCCTCCACTTT.

This CDR3 reads CASRHGAGEQFF. CDR3 DNA: TGTGCCAGCAGACATGGGGCCGGTGAGCAGTTCTTC. The chain links TRBV11-1 to TRBJ2-1, with D tentatively TRBD1 (5 bases). Trimming stripped 6 bases from V and 9 bases from J, with 12 bases between. The CDR3 sequence is 12 residues long. Germline V gene data show CDR1 as SGHAT and CDR2 as FQDESV (reference sequence).

The sample holds many counts of this clonotype. The rearrangement joins TRBV4-1 to TRBJ2-1; possible D gene TRBD1, 6 bases. The germline V gene has CDR1 MGHRA and CDR2 YSYEKL. This CDR3 is 15 amino acids long. The V and J ends lost 0 bases and 9 bases respectively, with 15 bases between them. CDR3 in amino acids: CASSQDRTVELEQFF. In nucleotides, the CDR3 is TGCGCCAGCAGCCAAGATCGGACAGTCGAGCTTGAGCAGTTCTTC.

Notes on this clonotype: This may arise from a read error, as a much more abundant clone is one base away. V is TRBV6-5 and J is TRBJ2-7; the D is unclear. The ends were cut back, 2 bases at V and 0 bases at J, with 8 bases in the middle. The CDR3 extends over 14 amino acids. Germline CDR1 and CDR2: MNHEY and SVGAGI. The chain's CDR3 is CASSYGSTSYEQYF. The CDR3 coding sequence is TGTGCCAGCAGTTACGGGTCGACCTCCTACGAGCAGTACTTC.

This clonotype was found many times. An end of the junction does not agree with germline; a read error may underlie this. The chain uses TRBV25-1 and TRBJ2-7, with D hard to call. This CDR3 has 12 amino acids. Per the germline V gene, CDR1 is MGHDK and CDR2 is SYGVNS. CDR3 sequence (DNA): TGTGCCAGCAGCAGAATATCCTCCGAGCAGTACTTC. This sequence encodes CASSRISSEQYF.

This clonotype was seen many times. The chain carries TRBV5-5 and TRBJ2-7, with D uncertain. In germline, CDR1 is SGHKS, CDR2 YYEKEE (reference sequence). Trimming removed 2 bases at V and 2 bases at J, with 11 bases between. The CDR3 runs 14 residues. The CDR3 spells CASSFFDPAYEQYF. CDR3 sequence (DNA): TGTGCCAGCAGCTTTTTTGACCCAGCCTACGAGCAGTACTTC.

This clonotype appeared a few times. The chain is built from TRBV29-1 and TRBJ2-7; D not certain. CDR3 length: 11 amino acids. Trimming cost V 4 bases and J 3 bases, with 7 bases left between them. Germline-derived CDR1 and CDR2 are SQVTM and ANQGSEA. This CDR3 reads CSVALDYEQYF. The CDR3 DNA reads as TGCAGCGTTGCATTAGACTACGAGCAGTACTTC.

This clonotype is a singleton in its sample. The junction departs from germline at one end; a sequencing error may be responsible. The chain is built from TRBV20-1 and TRBJ2-2; possibly TRBD1 or TRBD2 for D (6 bases each). Germline CDR1 is DFQATT and CDR2 is SNEGSKA (reference sequence). CDR3 length: 13 residues. For the CDR3, the DNA is TGCGGTGGAGGGGGAGCGAACACCGGGGAGCTGGTTTTT. It yields the protein CGGGGANTGELVF.

This clonotype came up many times. V is TRBV3-1 and J is TRBJ2-6, with 12 bases identical to TRBD2. This CDR3 spans 19 amino acids. V was clipped by 2 bases and J by 4 bases; unmatched bases: 9. The germline CDR1 and CDR2 sequences are LGHDT and YNNKEL (reference sequence). The CDR3 sequence: CASSQFRLAGESGANVLTF. CDR3 in DNA: TGTGCCAGCAGCCAATTCCGACTAGCGGGAGAGTCGGGGGCCAACGTCCTGACTTTC.

This clonotype was seen many times. The V gene is TRBV4-1, the J gene TRBJ2-7, with 8 bases identical to TRBD2. Per the germline V gene, CDR1 is MGHRA and CDR2 is YSYEKL. This CDR3 has 16 amino acids. V was pared by 4 bases and J by 2 bases, with 10 bases of the junction left unmatched. CDR3 sequence (DNA): TGCGCCAGCAGCCTGACCCCGAGTAGCGGGACCTACGAGCAGTACTTC. It translates to CASSLTPSSGTYEQYF.

The chain joins TRBV12-3 or TRBV12-4 to TRBJ2-3; D not certain. The CDR3 consists of 15 residues. The ends were cut back, 6 bases at V and 1 base at J, with 14 bases in the middle. CDR3 sequence reads: CASSLTIRGTDTQYF. CDR3 DNA sequence: TGTGCCAGCAGCCTGACGATTCGGGGCACAGATACGCAGTATTTT.

Many counts were recorded for this clonotype. The chain links TRBV25-1 to TRBJ2-3; no firm D call. CDR3 size: 15 residues. V shed 4 bases and J shed 0 bases, with 11 bases lying between them. Germline V gene data show CDR1 as MGHDK and CDR2 as SYGVNS. CDR3 in amino acids: CASSVLLKSTDTQYF. The CDR3 DNA is TGTGCCAGCAGTGTCCTCTTGAAAAGCACAGATACGCAGTATTTT. Drawing the rest from reference TRBV25-1 and TRBJ2-3, the complete variable domain is EADIYQTPRYLVIGTGKKITLECSQTMGHDKMYWYQQDPGMELHLIHYSYGVNSTEKGDLSSESTVSRIRTEHFPLTLESARPSHTSQYLCASSVLLKSTDTQYFGPGTRLTVL.

This clonotype has ten or more counts. The CDR3 loop reads CSARVQHEQFF. CDR3 nucleotide sequence: TGCAGTGCTAGAGTCCAGCATGAGCAGTTCTTC. The chain employs TRBV20-1 and TRBJ2-1; no clear D gene. The CDR3 totals 11 residues. Germline V gives CDR1 DFQATT, CDR2 SNEGSKA (reference sequence). Trimming removed 1 base at V and 8 bases at J, with 6 bases between.

This chain uses TRBV11-1 with TRBJ2-1; a possible D gene is TRBD2 (6 bases). This CDR3 comprises 17 residues. With 0 bases removed from V and 0 bases from J, the gap between germline ends came to 12 bases. Per the germline V gene, CDR1 is SGHAT and CDR2 is FQDESV (reference sequence). CDR3 in amino acids: CASSLAYAGSSYNEQFF. As DNA, the CDR3 is TGTGCCAGCAGCTTAGCGTACGCGGGAAGCTCCTACAATGAGCAGTTCTTC.